A single sample gave rise to the 7 T cell receptor beta chains below, sequenced in a study of T cell responses to AZD1222 COVID-19 vaccine. Method: immunoSEQ multiplex PCR; TCRdb's copy keeps in-frame clones and lacks some. The repertoire holds 85,000 to 100,000 clones, with about 72% as singletons. The starting material was peripheral blood, obtained on day 0 of AZD1222 vaccination. The receptors come from an adult in good health.

In regard to this clone: Other DNA sequences of this sample code for an identical CDR3. This chain joins TRBV9 and TRBJ2-7; a possible D gene is TRBD1 (7 bases). Germline V gene lookup returns CDR1 SGDLS and CDR2 YYNGEE. With 0 bases removed from V and 0 bases from J, the gap between germline ends came to 10 bases. The CDR3 is 15 residues long. CDR3 sequence reads: CASSVGRDSSYEQYF. In DNA, the CDR3 is TGTGCCAGCAGCGTAGGGAGGGACAGCTCCTACGAGCAGTACTTC.

V usage is TRBV29-1 and J usage is TRBJ2-5; tentative D call: TRBD2 (5 bases). CDR1 SQVTM and CDR2 ANQGSEA come from the germline V gene. Trimming stripped 3 bases from V and 5 bases from J, with 13 bases between. The CDR3 is 13 amino acids. The CDR3 DNA follows: TGCAGCGTTGATGAGAGCGGTGGGGAGACCCAGTACTTC. It codes for CSVDESGGETQYF.

The CDR3 nucleotides are TGTGCCAGCAGCTTGGCGGGCAGAGGGGCTGGGAGCAATCAGCCCCAGCATTTT. It translates to CASSLAGRGAGSNQPQHF. This chain links TRBV5-6 with TRBJ1-5, with D perhaps TRBD1 (5 bases). Germline V gives CDR1 SGHDT, CDR2 YYEEEE. V was clipped by 0 bases and J by 1 base, with 17 bases between them. The CDR3 loop spans 18 amino acids. The full variable domain, rest sourced from reference TRBV5-6 and TRBJ1-5, is DAGVTQSPTHLIKTRGQQVTLRCSPKSGHDTVSWYQQALGQGPQFIFQYYEEEERQRGNFPDRFSGHQFPNYSSELNVNALLLGDSALYLCASSLAGRGAGSNQPQHFGDGTRLSIL.

The rearrangement joins TRBV27 to TRBJ2-3, with D unresolved. V dropped 2 bases and J dropped 0 bases, with 15 bases sitting between them. Germline CDR1 is MNHEY and CDR2 is SMNVEV (reference sequence). This CDR3 contains 17 residues. The DNA for the CDR3 is TGTGCCAGCAGTTTAGATAAGGTTGGAGCGAGCACAGATACGCAGTATTTT. It specifies CASSLDKVGASTDTQYF.

This clone has more than one count but fewer than ten. This sequence joins TRBV27 and TRBJ1-5; TRBD1 aligns across 8 bases. CDR3 length: 15 amino acids. The V gene end was trimmed by 6 bases and the J gene end by 6 bases; junction bases not matched to a gene: 10. Germline V gene lookup returns CDR1 MNHEY and CDR2 SMNVEV (reference sequence). Here the CDR3 DNA reads TGTGCCAGCAGATCTGGACAGGGTAGAGTTCAGCCCCAGCATTTT. This encodes CASRSGQGRVQPQHF.

V usage is TRBV29-1 and J usage is TRBJ1-1; TRBD1 aligns across 9 bases. The CDR3 is made up of 14 amino acids. The trim removed 4 bases at V and 6 bases at J, leaving 9 bases unmatched. Germline lookup yields CDR1 SQVTM and CDR2 ANQGSEA. The CDR3 DNA reads as TGCAGCGTTGTAGGATCGGACAGGGGCCCTGAAGCTTTCTTT. Translated, it gives CSVVGSDRGPEAFF.

This rearrangement joins TRBV5-4 to TRBJ2-1, with TRBD1 matching 8 bases. Germline V gene data show CDR1 as SGHNT and CDR2 as YYREEE (reference sequence). The V gene end was trimmed by 4 bases and the J gene end by 2 bases; junction bases not matched to a gene: 5. The CDR3 is 15 residues long. In DNA form, the CDR3 reads TGTGCCAGCAGCCGACAGGGGAAAGCCTACAATGAGCAGTTCTTC. Translated: CASSRQGKAYNEQFF.